These 30 T cell receptor beta chains share one sample of origin, sequenced in a study of shared clonotypes between healthy human individuals. Profiled with immunoSEQ multiplex PCR; TCRdb holds only in-frame clones, not every one. The sample holds over a million clones, around 74% seen once. Sequencing input: memory CD4+ T cells sorted from blood. Subset defined: CD45RA-negative fraction. All receptors derive from a young man in good health.

The J gene is TRBJ2-7, the V gene TRBV5-1; D tentatively fits TRBD1 or TRBD2 (6 bases each). This CDR3 has 14 residues. The V end lost 5 bases, the J end lost 3 bases, and 15 bases lay between the germline ends. CDR1 and CDR2 (germline): SGHRS, YFSETQ. CDR3 region: CASRNGGADYEQYF. The CDR3 DNA is TGCGCCAGCAGGAACGGGGGCGCGGACTACGAGCAGTACTTC.

The chain combines TRBV2 with TRBJ1-2; D is perhaps TRBD1 (5 bases). The ends were cut back, 10 bases at V and 4 bases at J, with 16 bases in the middle. Germline CDR1 is SNHLY and CDR2 is FYNNEI. The CDR3 runs 13 residues. In DNA, the CDR3 is TGTGCCACTTCCCCGACAGCGAGCTATGGCTACACCTTC. Its protein product is CATSPTASYGYTF.

On this clone itself: With only one base between it and a far larger clone, this is likely a read error. This sequence joins TRBV6-4 and TRBJ2-3; 10 bases are shared with TRBD1. Germline V gene sequence: CDR1 MRHNA, CDR2 SNTAGT. V gave up 8 bases and J gave up 4 bases; unmatched junction bases: 6. The CDR3 length is 14 residues. CDR3 loop: CASGDRGGPDTQYF. In DNA form, the CDR3 reads TGTGCCAGCGGGGACAGGGGAGGGCCAGATACGCAGTATTTT.

The CDR3 loop is CASSSGTRGTGELFF. The CDR3 bases are TGTGCCAGCAGCTCCGGGACTAGAGGTACCGGGGAGCTGTTTTTT. The chain links TRBV11-2 to TRBJ2-2, with TRBD2 matching over 8 bases. This CDR3 region has 15 residues. The ends lost 4 bases at V and 5 bases at J; junction bases unmatched: 6. Germline V gives CDR1 SGHAT, CDR2 FQNNGV.

The genes are TRBV19 and TRBJ1-4, with a possible D match to TRBD1 (5 bases). Trimming took off 6 bases at V and 4 bases at J, with 12 bases between the two ends. This CDR3 is 14 amino acids long. The germline gives CDR1 LNHDA, CDR2 SQIVND (reference sequence). CDR3 nucleotides: TGTGCCAGTAGCACCGGGACCAATAATGAAAAACTGTTTTTT. Protein: CASSTGTNNEKLFF.

The chain couples TRBV6-6 to TRBJ1-2, with D possibly being TRBD1 (5 bases). CDR1 is MNHNY, CDR2 SVGAGI, per germline (reference sequence). The CDR3 loop spans 14 amino acids. Trimming cost V 2 bases and J 7 bases, with 14 bases left between them. The CDR3 protein is CASSYQGTGVGYTF. The CDR3 DNA reads TGTGCCAGCAGTTACCAGGGAACGGGAGTTGGCTACACCTTC.

The chain carries TRBV5-1 and TRBJ1-1, with a possible D match to TRBD1 (6 bases). CDR1 SGHRS and CDR2 YFSETQ come from the germline V gene. V was shortened by 3 bases and J by 4 bases, with 10 bases between the two germline ends. There are 13 residues in the CDR3. DNA for the CDR3: TGCGCCAGCAGCTATGACAGGACCACTGAAGCTTTCTTT. Translating it yields CASSYDRTTEAFF.

The rearrangement joins TRBV2 to TRBJ1-4; D unresolved. Trimming pared 6 bases from V and 5 bases from J, leaving 10 bases between. Germline loops: CDR1 SNHLY, CDR2 FYNNEI. This CDR3 has 13 residues. This CDR3 is CASSGRTNEKLFF. The CDR3 nucleotides are TGTGCCAGCAGCGGTAGGACCAATGAAAAACTGTTTTTT.

To note about this clone: This specimen includes other DNA sequences encoding the same CDR3. The chain employs TRBV11-2 and TRBJ2-5; 7 nucleotides line up with TRBD2. The V segment lost 5 bases and the J segment 2 bases; nucleotides outside the gene matches: 5. Germline V gives CDR1 SGHAT, CDR2 FQNNGV. CDR3 length: 14 residues. The DNA for the CDR3 is TGTGCCAGCAGCCCAGGGACTAAACAAGAGACCCAGTACTTC. This translates into CASSPGTKQETQYF.

The gene calls are TRBV7-9 and TRBJ2-1; D gene ambiguous. Germline V gene lookup returns CDR1 SEHNR and CDR2 FQNEAQ (reference sequence). The V end lost 5 bases, the J end lost 12 bases, and 11 bases lay between the germline ends. This CDR3 has 11 amino acids. In DNA form, the CDR3 reads TGTGCCAGCAGCCCCAAGACACTGCAGTTCTTC. It yields the protein CASSPKTLQFF.

The chain links TRBV14 to TRBJ2-7, with D possibly matching TRBD1 (6 bases). The CDR3 is 15 amino acids. V shed 1 base and J shed 6 bases, with 16 bases lying between them. Germline CDR1 reads SGHDN; CDR2 reads FVKESK. The CDR3 DNA sequence: TGTGCCAGCAGCCAAGGATTGGGCAGGGGCCTCGAGCAGTACTTC. Translation gives CASSQGLGRGLEQYF.

The J gene is TRBJ2-2, the V gene TRBV6-6; 7 positions match TRBD2. After removal of 2 bases from V and 1 base from J, the junction contained 4 bases not matched to a gene. The CDR3 runs 16 residues. In germline, CDR1 is MNHNY, CDR2 SVGAGI (reference sequence). CDR3 in DNA: TGTGCCAGCAGTTACAGGGCTAGCGGGAACACCGGGGAGCTGTTTTTT. This gives the protein CASSYRASGNTGELFF.

This chain joins TRBV9 and TRBJ1-3; D remains ambiguous. Germline values: CDR1 SGDLS, CDR2 YYNGEE. The CDR3 is made up of 15 amino acids. The V end was cut by 0 bases, the J end by 2 bases, with 9 bases between. CDR3 coding DNA: TGTGCCAGCAGCGTAGCTGACTTCCCTGGAAACACCATATATTTT. Protein: CASSVADFPGNTIYF. Looking up the rest from reference TRBV9 and TRBJ1-3 gives the full variable domain: DSGVTQTPKHLITATGQRVTLRCSPRSGDLSVYWYQQSLDQGLQFLIQYYNGEERAKGNILERFSAQQFPDLHSELNLSSLELGDSALYFCASSVADFPGNTIYFGEGSWLTVV.

This sequence joins TRBV5-1 and TRBJ2-5; D is possibly TRBD1 or TRBD2 (6 bases each). The CDR3 contains 14 residues. V was pared by 4 bases and J by 5 bases, with 15 bases between. Germline loops: CDR1 SGHRS, CDR2 YFSETQ. The CDR3 reads CASSPLGGGETQYF. The CDR3 DNA sequence: TGCGCCAGCAGCCCACTAGGAGGGGGTGAGACCCAGTACTTC. The full variable domain, with the rest looked up from reference TRBV5-1 and TRBJ2-5, is KAGVTQTPRYLIKTRGQQVTLSCSPISGHRSVSWYQQTPGQGLQFLFEYFSETQRNKGNFPGRFSGRQFSNSRSEMNVSTLELGDSALYLCASSPLGGGETQYFGPGTRLLVL.

The chain employs TRBV5-1 and TRBJ2-3; D unclear. The CDR3 contains 13 residues. CDR1 is SGHRS and CDR2 is YFSETQ in the germline V gene. V dropped 4 bases and J dropped 4 bases, with 10 bases sitting between them. The CDR3 loop is CASSPEWADTQYF. The DNA for the CDR3 is TGCGCCAGCAGCCCTGAGTGGGCAGATACGCAGTATTTT. Drawing the rest from reference TRBV5-1 and TRBJ2-3, the complete variable domain is KAGVTQTPRYLIKTRGQQVTLSCSPISGHRSVSWYQQTPGQGLQFLFEYFSETQRNKGNFPGRFSGRQFSNSRSEMNVSTLELGDSALYLCASSPEWADTQYFGPGTRLTVL.

The chain uses TRBV19 and TRBJ1-6; 9 bases line up with TRBD1. In germline, CDR1 is LNHDA, CDR2 SQIVND (reference sequence). This CDR3 is 15 amino acids long. The ends lost 5 bases at V and 7 bases at J; junction bases unmatched: 6. CDR3 nucleotides: TGTGCCAGTAGTCTCAGGACAGGGGAAAATTCACCCCTCCACTTT. As protein: CASSLRTGENSPLHF.

The chain recombines TRBV27 with TRBJ1-6; 7 bases fit TRBD1. The CDR3 contains 15 residues. V lost 3 bases, J lost 9 bases, and 8 bases stayed unmatched. Germline loops: CDR1 MNHEY, CDR2 SMNVEV (reference sequence). For the CDR3, the DNA is TGTGCCAGCAGTTTTATAGAGACAGGGAGTTCACCCCTCCACTTT. Amino acid sequence: CASSFIETGSSPLHF.

This clone was observed many times. V usage is TRBV27 and J usage is TRBJ1-5; D unclear. V was shortened by 5 bases and J by 2 bases, with 16 bases between the two germline ends. Germline V gene lookup returns CDR1 MNHEY and CDR2 SMNVEV (reference sequence). The CDR3 extends over 16 amino acids. CDR3 residues: CASSQMSTGGNQPQHF. Here the CDR3 DNA reads TGTGCCAGCAGTCAGATGTCTACCGGGGGCAATCAGCCCCAGCATTTT.

J is TRBJ1-6 and V is TRBV28, with D possibly matching TRBD1 (5 bases). Trimming stripped 8 bases from V and 10 bases from J, with 15 bases between. Looked up from germline, CDR1 is MDHEN and CDR2 is SYDVKM. This CDR3 has 13 residues. The CDR3 DNA reads TGTGCCAGCTTCCAGGGCCCGGGATCACCCCTCCACTTT. It translates to CASFQGPGSPLHF.

The genes are TRBV2 and TRBJ2-1; 8 nucleotides line up with TRBD2. The germline V gene encodes CDR1 SNHLY and CDR2 FYNNEI. The CDR3 consists of 15 residues. Trimming took 3 bases from V and 9 from J; bases not matched to a gene: 10. The CDR3 DNA follows: TGTGCCAGCAGTGAGACTAGCGCCTCAATTGGTGAGCAGTTCTTC. It codes for CASSETSASIGEQFF.

The genes are TRBV28 and TRBJ1-1; D is undetermined. The germline V gene encodes CDR1 MDHEN and CDR2 SYDVKM. CDR3 length: 15 residues. V dropped 2 bases and J dropped 4 bases, with 14 bases sitting between them. The CDR3 sequence: CASSLDFLDLTEAFF. CDR3 nucleotide sequence: TGTGCCAGCAGTTTAGACTTTCTAGACCTCACTGAAGCTTTCTTT.

The chain combines TRBV11-3 with TRBJ2-1, with TRBD2 matching 10 bases. Unmatched junction bases numbered 4, after V lost 2 bases and J lost 9 bases. Germline V gene lookup returns CDR1 SGHNT and CDR2 YENEEA. The CDR3 extends over 14 amino acids. CDR3 region: CASSLSSGSGEQFF. Here the CDR3 DNA reads TGTGCCAGCAGCTTATCTAGCGGGAGTGGTGAGCAGTTCTTC.

The V call is TRBV29-1, the J call TRBJ1-2; D perhaps matches TRBD1 (5 bases). Germline CDR1 is SQVTM and CDR2 is ANQGSEA. The CDR3 consists of 12 residues. Trimming took 4 bases from V and 6 from J, leaving 12 bases between them. DNA of the CDR3: TGCAGCGTTGTCCGGGGGAACAATGGCTACACCTTC. It codes for CSVVRGNNGYTF.

The V call is TRBV5-1, the J call TRBJ2-7; 10 bases are shared with TRBD1. This CDR3 region has 19 residues. Looked up from germline, CDR1 is SGHRS and CDR2 is YFSETQ. V was pared by 3 bases and J by 0 bases, with 15 bases of the junction left unmatched. CDR3 DNA sequence: TGCGCCAGCAGCTGGGGTGACCGGGACAGGGGTCCTTCCTCCTACGAGCAGTACTTC. It specifies CASSWGDRDRGPSSYEQYF. Combining the CDR3 with reference TRBV5-1 and TRBJ2-7 gives the whole variable domain KAGVTQTPRYLIKTRGQQVTLSCSPISGHRSVSWYQQTPGQGLQFLFEYFSETQRNKGNFPGRFSGRQFSNSRSEMNVSTLELGDSALYLCASSWGDRDRGPSSYEQYFGPGTRLTVT.

This clone was detected only a few times. The sample has other DNA sequences that encode this CDR3 too. The chain employs TRBV28 and TRBJ1-5, with D uncertain. Germline CDR1 and CDR2: MDHEN and SYDVKM. The V and J ends lost 3 bases and 5 bases respectively, with 2 bases between them. The CDR3 sequence is 11 residues long. CDR3 loop: CASSLDQPQHF. The CDR3 coding sequence is TGTGCCAGCAGTTTGGATCAGCCCCAGCATTTT.

V is TRBV9 and J is TRBJ2-7, with 7 positions matching TRBD2. The CDR3 spans 14 residues. V trimming: 0 bases; J trimming: 2 bases; junction bases outside the gene matches: 2. The germline V gene has CDR1 SGDLS and CDR2 YYNGEE. The CDR3 loop is CASSVGTSTYEQYF. The CDR3 DNA is TGTGCCAGCAGCGTAGGGACTAGTACCTACGAGCAGTACTTC.

This clone has only a few counts. The chain combines TRBV29-1 with TRBJ2-3; TRBD1 matches at 7 bases. Germline CDR1 is SQVTM and CDR2 is ANQGSEA. This CDR3 is built from 15 residues. The V gene end was trimmed by 4 bases and the J gene end by 1 base; junction bases not matched to a gene: 8. CDR3 nucleotides: TGCAGCGTTGCGCTCCGACAGGGCGGCACAGATACGCAGTATTTT. It codes for CSVALRQGGTDTQYF.

The chain couples TRBV10-2 to TRBJ1-3; 7 positions agree with TRBD1. This CDR3 is 14 amino acids long. Germline CDR1 and CDR2: WSHSY and SAAADI. The J segment lost 1 base and the V segment lost 6 bases, leaving 3 bases of the junction unmatched. DNA of the CDR3: TGCGCCAGCAGCATGACAGGGTCTGGAAACACCATATATTTT. This translates into CASSMTGSGNTIYF.

The chain combines TRBV2 with TRBJ1-3; TRBD1 agrees at 9 bases. The CDR3 covers 16 residues. V was pared by 4 bases and J by 0 bases, with 4 bases of the junction left unmatched. The germline CDR1 and CDR2 sequences are SNHLY and FYNNEI. Here the CDR3 DNA reads TGTGCCAGCAGTGCGGACAGGGGAACCTCTGGAAACACCATATATTTT. Amino acid sequence: CASSADRGTSGNTIYF.

The chain combines TRBV28 with TRBJ1-4; D gene uncertain. This CDR3 is 14 amino acids long. Germline values: CDR1 MDHEN, CDR2 SYDVKM. V was clipped by 3 bases and J by 4 bases, with 9 bases between them. The CDR3 here is CASSLTGVNEKLFF. The CDR3, as DNA: TGTGCCAGCAGTTTGACCGGGGTTAATGAAAAACTGTTTTTT.